Listed below are T cell receptor beta chains from one sample, sequenced in a study of shared clonotypes between healthy human individuals. The assay was immunoSEQ multiplex PCR, and TCRdb's table has in-frame clones only and misses some. The table has hundreds of thousands of clones, almost 95% seen once; the top ten hold approximately 25%. Sequencing used naive CD8+ T cells sorted from blood. The receptors come from a man aged 30-40 years in good health. CDR3s include the opening cysteine and the closing phenylalanine or tryptophan. D genes are given only for firm matches. A row's size may be missing; if present it is once, few, many or a size class.

D,V,size,J,DNA,CDR3
-,TRBV18,-,TRBJ1-2,TGTGCCAGCTCACCGGGATACAGTCGACCCTCCTATGGCTACACCTTC,CASSPGYSRPSYGYTF
-,TRBV10-1,-,TRBJ2-7,TGCGCCAGCAGTGTAGGACCAGGGGCCTCCTACGAGCAGTACTTC,CASSVGPGASYEQYF
TRBD2,TRBV5-1,-,TRBJ2-1,TGCGCCAGCAGCTTTTTTACTAGCGGGGGAGGGGAACGGGAGCAGTTCTTC,CASSFFTSGGGEREQFF
TRBD2,TRBV7-9,-,TRBJ2-2,TGTGCCAGCAGCCTGACTAGCGGGAGAGACGGGGAGCTGTTTTTT,CASSLTSGRDGELFF
-,TRBV10-1,-,TRBJ2-1,TGCGCCAGCAGTGAGTCACTGTCCGGGGGTTACTACAATGAGCAGTTCTTC,CASSESLSGGYYNEQFF
-,TRBV6-6,-,TRBJ1-1,TGTGCCAGCAGTTACCCGGGAGGGCTGAACACTGAAGCTTTCTTT,CASSYPGGLNTEAFF
-,TRBV30,-,TRBJ2-1,TGTGCCTGGAGTCCAGCAGTCCCGAGCTCCTACAATGAGCAGTTCTTC,CAWSPAVPSSYNEQFF
-,TRBV10-3,-,TRBJ2-2,TGTGCCATCACGGGGGAGAACACCGGGGAGCTGTTTTTT,CAITGENTGELFF
-,TRBV27,-,TRBJ1-1,TGTGCCAGCAGTCCGGACGGCACTGAAGCTTTCTTT,CASSPDGTEAFF
TRBD2,TRBV11-2,-,TRBJ2-3,TGTGCCAGCAGCACCTGGACTAGCGGGAACACAGATACGCAGTATTTT,CASSTWTSGNTDTQYF
TRBD1,TRBV6-6,once,TRBJ2-7,TGTGCCAGCAGCCTGGGACAGTCGTTCTACGAGCAGTACTTC,CASSLGQSFYEQYF
-,TRBV7-3,once,TRBJ2-7,TGTGCCAGCAGCCCCTATGGGGGTGACCACGAGCAGTACTTC,CASSPYGGDHEQYF
-,TRBV9,-,TRBJ2-5,TGTGCCAGCAGCGTAGACTGGAATCCCCCCGGGGAGACCCAGTACTTC,CASSVDWNPPGETQYF
TRBD1,TRBV7-9,-,TRBJ2-5,TGTGCCAGCAGCCAGGGACAGGGGGCGATTGAGACCCAGTACTTC,CASSQGQGAIETQYF
-,TRBV2,-,TRBJ1-4,TGTGCCAGCAGGCAGGGAAGGGAAAAACTGTTTTTT,CASRQGREKLFF
-,TRBV7-9,few,TRBJ1-5,TGTGCCAGCAGCCACTCAATCCGGGACCTGGGGTTTAATCAGCCCCAGCATTTT,CASSHSIRDLGFNQPQHF
TRBD1,TRBV5-6,-,TRBJ2-1,TGTGCCAGCAGTCGCGGGACAGGTTACAATGAGCAGTTCTTC,CASSRGTGYNEQFF
-,TRBV27,-,TRBJ2-7,TGTGCCAGCAGTGAAGAGCCCCGCCGGACGGGCTACGAGCAGTACTTC,CASSEEPRRTGYEQYF
-,TRBV6-5,-,TRBJ1-1,TGTGCCAGCAGTTACTCTCGAAACACTGAAGCTTTCTTT,CASSYSRNTEAFF
-,TRBV15,-,TRBJ1-5,TGTGCCACCAGCGGACATGGGGAGCTCAACAATCAGCCCCAGCATTTT,CATSGHGELNNQPQHF
TRBD2,TRBV27,-,TRBJ2-1,TGTGCCAGCAGTGGGGGGGGGTACAATGAGCAGTTCTTC,CASSGGGYNEQFF
-,TRBV5-3,-,TRBJ2-1,TGTGCCAACTCCGGAGAAAATGACTACAATGAGCAGTTCTTC,CANSGENDYNEQFF
-,TRBV7-2,-,TRBJ2-1,TGTGCCAGCAGCTTTAACCACAATGAGCAGTTCTTC,CASSFNHNEQFF
-,TRBV7-7,-,TRBJ2-5,TGTGCTATTCATCTGCCCCAAGAGACCCAGTACTTC,CAIHLPQETQYF
-,TRBV14,-,TRBJ2-2,TGTGCCAGCAGCGTGGGACTTTACACCGGGGAGCTGTTTTTT,CASSVGLYTGELFF
-,TRBV9,-,TRBJ1-4,TGTGCCAGCAGCGTAGGCGGGGCCAATGAAAAACTGTTTTTT,CASSVGGANEKLFF
TRBD1,TRBV7-8,-,TRBJ2-7,TGTGCCAGCGGGACAGGGAACTCCTACGAGCAGTACTTC,CASGTGNSYEQYF
-,TRBV4-2,once,TRBJ2-7,TGTGCCAGCAGCCACTCCCTTCTCCAACCCGAGCAGTACTTC,CASSHSLLQPEQYF
TRBD1,TRBV11-2,-,TRBJ2-1,TGTGCCAGCAGCCAGGGGGAAGGGGGAACGTACAATGAGCAGTTCTTC,CASSQGEGGTYNEQFF
-,TRBV7-6,-,TRBJ2-1,TGTGCCAGCAGCGAGGAGGACAATGAGCAGTTCTTC,CASSEEDNEQFF
-,TRBV27,once,TRBJ1-1,TGTGCCAGCAGTTTACTTGCCTCTCGGCCATCTGAAGCTTTCTTT,CASSLLASRPSEAFF
TRBD2,TRBV27,-,TRBJ2-2,TGTGCCAGCAGTCCCCGGACTAGCGGTCACACCGGGGAGCTGTTTTTT,CASSPRTSGHTGELFF
-,TRBV7-2,-,TRBJ2-7,TGTGCCAGCAGCTTAGAATCCGCAGGCAACTACGAGCAGTACTTC,CASSLESAGNYEQYF
-,TRBV19,-,TRBJ2-1,TGTGCCAGTAGTATCGGTGGGGCCGGTGAGCAGTTCTTC,CASSIGGAGEQFF
-,TRBV7-8,-,TRBJ2-7,TGTGCCAGCAGCCGCGGATCTTACGAGCAGTACTTC,CASSRGSYEQYF
TRBD1,TRBV27,-,TRBJ1-1,TGTGCCAGCTCAAAGGGGACAGACAGGATGAACACTGAAGCTTTCTTT,CASSKGTDRMNTEAFF
TRBD2,TRBV28,-,TRBJ2-5,TGTGCCAGCAGTTTTGGGACTAGCGCCCAAGAGACCCAGTACTTC,CASSFGTSAQETQYF
TRBD1,TRBV6-5,-,TRBJ2-7,TGTGCCAGCAGTCCCTCCCGGACAGGGCGTCGCGAGCAGTACTTC,CASSPSRTGRREQYF
TRBD1,TRBV27,-,TRBJ1-1,TGTGCCAGCAGTCTCCTGGGGGGACAGGAGGAAGCTTTCTTT,CASSLLGGQEEAFF
-,TRBV7-9,-,TRBJ2-2,TGTGCCAGCAGCTTGGGACTCGGATACGGGGAGCTGTTTTTT,CASSLGLGYGELFF
-,TRBV7-9,-,TRBJ2-7,TGTGCCAGCAGTCCCCTCCTGGGGCAGTACTTC,CASSPLLGQYF
TRBD2,TRBV7-9,-,TRBJ2-1,TGTGCCAGCACCCCTTCCTTACTAGCGGGAGATGATCATGAGCAGTTCTTC,CASTPSLLAGDDHEQFF
TRBD2,TRBV28,-,TRBJ2-4,TGTGCCAGCAGTCCCCTAGCTTCCAGCGGGAGTGCCAAAAACATTCAGTACTTC,CASSPLASSGSAKNIQYF
TRBD1,TRBV6-5,-,TRBJ1-2,TGTGCCAGCAGATTGGGGGCAGGGGGCCCCCCTGGGTACACCTTC,CASRLGAGGPPGYTF
-,TRBV7-9,many,TRBJ2-3,TGTGCCGAGGGGCAGGGTCGGTTGGGGGAGGAAGCTGAAGATACGCAGTATTTT,CAEGQGRLGEEAEDTQYF
TRBD1,TRBV7-9,-,TRBJ1-1,TGTGCCAGCAGCGGGGACAGGGTACCCTTGGGCGCTTTCTTT,CASSGDRVPLGAFF
-,TRBV4-1,-,TRBJ2-1,TGCGCCAGCAGCCAGGTCACCTCCCCCCCCCGACGTGAGTTCTTC,CASSQVTSPPRREFF
-,TRBV7-2,-,TRBJ2-1,TGTGCCAGCAGCTTATTGCGTCGCGGGACCTCCTACAATGAGCAGTTCTTC,CASSLLRRGTSYNEQFF
TRBD1,TRBV4-1,-,TRBJ2-3,TGCGCCAGCAGCCAAGATATGACAGGGGGTGCCACAGATACGCAGTATTTT,CASSQDMTGGATDTQYF
-,TRBV5-5,once,TRBJ2-1,TGTGCCAGCAGCTCGACAGGCTGGGTGCAGTTCTTC,CASSSTGWVQFF
-,TRBV27,-,TRBJ2-7,TGTGCCAGCACGAGCCACGAGCAGTACTTC,CASTSHEQYF
TRBD2,TRBV6-5,-,TRBJ2-5,TGTGCCAGCAGTTACGGGGTAGCGGGCACCCATATGGGCCAGTACTTC,CASSYGVAGTHMGQYF
-,TRBV7-8,-,TRBJ2-3,TGTGCCAGCAGCTTAGCGTTACTAGCCCCGGATACGCAGTATTTT,CASSLALLAPDTQYF
-,TRBV7-9,-,TRBJ1-1,TGTGCCAGCAGCCAATTTGCCCAGGGAAACACTGAAGCTTTCTTT,CASSQFAQGNTEAFF
-,TRBV19,once,TRBJ2-1,TGTGCCAGTAGTAAGGGGAATGAGCAGTTCTTC,CASSKGNEQFF
TRBD1,TRBV7-9,-,TRBJ2-7,TGTGCCAGCAGCCCCCAAGGGGGCAACGAGCAGTACTTC,CASSPQGGNEQYF
-,TRBV7-9,few,TRBJ1-1,TGTGCCAGCAGCTTACCAGGGAACACTGAAGCTTTCTTT,CASSLPGNTEAFF
TRBD1,TRBV19,-,TRBJ2-7,TGTGCCAGTAGTAGATCCGTGGGACAGAATGCTCCCTACGAGCAGTACTTC,CASSRSVGQNAPYEQYF
TRBD2,TRBV7-2,-,TRBJ2-5,TGTGCCAGCAGCGCCCTTTGGACTAGCGGGAGGAGTCCCCAAGAGACCCAGTACTTC,CASSALWTSGRSPQETQYF